These T cell receptor beta chains were read from a single sample in a study of shared clonotypes between healthy human individuals. The table came from immunoSEQ multiplex PCR; TCRdb's copy has only in-frame clones and leaves some out. Here the sample spans around 2,000,000 clones, around 93% being singletons. The sample was naive CD8+ T cells from PBMCs. These receptors all come from a man between 18 and 29 years old in good health. Some clones in this sample may be carry-over from other donors' samples. Each CDR3 is given without its conserved first and last residue.

CDR3 | V
ASSPRGAGGRDTQY | TRBV5-4
ASSLNGDSKQY | TRBV7-3
ASSLWLAELSSYNEQF | TRBV5-6
ASSLGNEQY | TRBV7-9
ASSLRDSGNEQY | TRBV27
ASSLHYRTDTQY | TRBV27
ASSPSWGLYSYEQY | TRBV27
ASTDGQGATDTQY | TRBV7-9
ATGQGTYEQY | TRBV25-1
ASSQVGLAGLQETQY | TRBV4-1
ATRWGGTEAF | TRBV19
SVEDQGGYEQY | TRBV29-1
ASSEVEGERSNQPQH | TRBV2
ASSDGGFNTEAF | TRBV25-1
ASSEKLADDSYNEQF | TRBV9
ASSSRSEFQREPADTQY | TRBV7-9
ASTSNGEFYEQY | TRBV11-2
ASSFPQEFSYEQY | TRBV28
ASSDWTGGNEQF | TRBV19
ASSLAAGGLGNQPQH | TRBV7-8
ASSPGGDPYEQY | TRBV28
ASSQGQRVAEAF | TRBV4-1
ASSLAAVGEQY | TRBV27
ASSLYSGPAYEQY | TRBV27
ASSLSPSNEAF | TRBV27
SVEGGASGYT | TRBV29-1
ASSPSVGARVYEQY | TRBV27